The next 24 T cell receptor beta chains were all read from a single sample in a study of cytomegalovirus exposure and HLA in healthy donors. The study ran its PCR with 60 Vbeta and 13 Jbeta primers. Sequencing was performed with immunoSEQ multiplex PCR; in TCRdb, only in-frame clones are kept and a portion is missing. The data hold 120,000 to 150,000 clones, with less than 80% observed a single time. Sample: PBMCs. All receptors derive from a woman aged 45-59 years in good health and CMV-seropositive.

CDR3 bases: TGTGCCTGGAGTGAGTTCTTTGGTGACAGGGTAAATGAAAAACTGTTTTTT. Its protein is CAWSEFFGDRVNEKLFF. The chain uses TRBV30 and TRBJ1-4; 7 bases agree with TRBD1. V trimming: 1 base; J trimming: 5 bases; junction bases outside the gene matches: 13. The V gene's germline CDR1 is GTSNPN and CDR2 SVGIG (reference sequence). The CDR3 extends over 17 amino acids.

The chain is built from TRBV13 and TRBJ1-2; D possibly corresponds to TRBD1 (5 bases). The CDR3 contains 16 residues. Trimming took 1 base from V and 0 from J, leaving 12 bases between them. The germline V gene encodes CDR1 PRHDT and CDR2 FYEKMQ (reference sequence). CDR3 sequence: CASSLVRSRANYGYTF. CDR3 coding DNA: TGTGCCAGCAGCTTAGTCAGGTCCAGGGCTAACTATGGCTACACCTTC.

J is TRBJ2-3 and V is TRBV9; tentatively, D is TRBD2 (6 bases). Trimming left V 0 bases short and J 2 bases short, with 13 bases between. Germline CDR1 SGDLS, CDR2 YYNGEE. There are 16 residues in the CDR3. As DNA, the CDR3 is TGTGCCAGCAGCGTAGACCCGGGGGTTCTCACAGATACGCAGTATTTT. Translating it yields CASSVDPGVLTDTQYF.

In its sample, this clone was seen once. The V gene is TRBV11-2, the J gene TRBJ2-2; TRBD1 is a possible D gene (5 bases). This CDR3 is 12 amino acids long. The germline V gene encodes CDR1 SGHAT and CDR2 FQNNGV. Trimming removed 8 bases from V and 4 bases from J, with 8 bases in between. The CDR3 spells CASGATTGELFF. In nucleotides, the CDR3 is TGTGCCAGCGGGGCCACCACCGGGGAGCTGTTTTTT.

The chain employs TRBV7-6 and TRBJ1-1, with 11 nucleotides matching TRBD1. Germline CDR1 and CDR2: SGHVS and FNYEAQ. With 4 bases clipped from V and 1 base from J, the junction kept 8 bases outside the gene matches. The CDR3 totals 17 residues. The CDR3 DNA reads TGTGCCAGCAGCTCAACCTCCGGGACAGGGGGGAACACTGAAGCTTTCTTT. Protein product: CASSSTSGTGGNTEAFF.

This chain connects TRBV16 to TRBJ1-4, with a possible D match to TRBD1 (6 bases). V was trimmed by 2 bases and J by 8 bases, leaving 15 bases between them. The CDR3 has 15 residues. Germline values: CDR1 KGHSY, CDR2 FQNENV. The CDR3, as DNA: TGTGCCAGCAGCCAAGGGGCCAGGGGAAGCGAAAAACTGTTTTTT. It is translated as CASSQGARGSEKLFF.

The chain carries TRBV7-9 and TRBJ1-2; no firm D call. The CDR3 loop spans 16 amino acids. The V and J ends lost 1 base and 2 bases respectively, with 14 bases between them. Per germline, CDR1 SEHNR and CDR2 FQNEAQ (reference sequence). In DNA form, the CDR3 reads TGTGCCAGCAGCTTAGATAATTTTTGGCCGAACTATGGCTACACCTTC. It yields the protein CASSLDNFWPNYGYTF.

V is TRBV2 and J is TRBJ2-5; TRBD1 is a possible D gene (5 bases). V was trimmed by 1 base and J by 4 bases, leaving 7 bases between them. The length of the CDR3 is 13 residues. Germline assignment: CDR1 SNHLY and CDR2 FYNNEI. CDR3 region: CASSEERGETQYF. In DNA form, the CDR3 reads TGTGCCAGCAGTGAAGAAAGGGGAGAGACCCAGTACTTC.

The chain joins TRBV9 to TRBJ1-3, with 7 bases lining up with TRBD1. V trimming: 3 bases; J trimming: 7 bases; junction bases outside the gene matches: 7. The CDR3 covers 14 residues. Germline-derived CDR1 and CDR2 are SGDLS and YYNGEE. CDR3 region: CASSAYRGSNTIYF. The CDR3 bases are TGTGCCAGCAGCGCCTACAGGGGCAGTAACACCATATATTTT.

This chain joins TRBV6-6 and TRBJ1-2, with D uncertain. Germline assignment: CDR1 MNHNY and CDR2 SVGAGI (reference sequence). This CDR3 region has 11 residues. V lost 6 bases to trimming and J lost 5 bases, with 7 bases between them. CDR3 sequence reads: CASSIVYGYTF. The CDR3 DNA sequence: TGTGCCAGCAGCATTGTGTATGGCTACACCTTC.

This clone was seen only once. This sequence joins TRBV11-2 and TRBJ2-2; a weak D match, TRBD2 (6 bases). The V end lost 5 bases, the J end lost 4 bases, and 14 bases lay between the germline ends. The germline CDR1 and CDR2 sequences are SGHAT and FQNNGV. This CDR3 region has 15 residues. The CDR3 nucleotides read TGTGCCAGCAGCCAATCCGGGACTCCCACCGGGGAGCTGTTTTTT. Amino acids: CASSQSGTPTGELFF. The full variable domain, its missing parts supplied by reference TRBV11-2 and TRBJ2-2, is EAGVAQSPRYKIIEKRQSVAFWCNPISGHATLYWYQQILGQGPKLLIQFQNNGVVDDSQLPKDRFSAERLKGVDSTLKIQPAKLEDSAVYLCASSQSGTPTGELFFGEGSRLTVL.

The V gene is TRBV5-8, the J gene TRBJ1-6, with no clear D. CDR1 is SGHTS, CDR2 YDEGEE, per germline. This CDR3 spans 16 amino acids. The ends were cut back, 6 bases at V and 4 bases at J, with 17 bases in the middle. Here the CDR3 DNA reads TGTGCCAGCATCCTTTACCCGGGAGGGTATAATTCACCCCTCCACTTT. This codes for CASILYPGGYNSPLHF.

The chain joins TRBV5-1 to TRBJ1-6, with TRBD1 matching over 7 bases. CDR1 is SGHRS and CDR2 is YFSETQ in the germline V gene. Trimming cost V 2 bases and J 10 bases; bases outside gene matches: 6. The CDR3 is made up of 14 amino acids. In DNA, the CDR3 is TGCGCCAGCAGCTTATGGGACAGCGACTCACCCCTCCACTTT. Translation: CASSLWDSDSPLHF.

This chain joins TRBV27 and TRBJ1-2, with D perhaps TRBD1 (5 bases). The germline gives CDR1 MNHEY, CDR2 SMNVEV (reference sequence). Trimming removed 5 bases from V and 3 bases from J, with 19 bases in between. This CDR3 is 16 amino acids long. The CDR3 sequence is CASSPTFQGGYYGYTF. CDR3 nucleotide sequence: TGTGCCAGCAGTCCTACCTTCCAGGGTGGGTACTATGGCTACACCTTC.

This clone was seen a single time. The DNA of the CDR3 is TGCGCCAGCAGCCGAAGAGTCCTACTAGCGGGGGGTGCCGGCTCCTACAATGAGCAGTTCTTC. Its protein product is CASSRRVLLAGGAGSYNEQFF. This chain connects TRBV5-1 to TRBJ2-1; 12 positions match TRBD2. Germline V gene data show CDR1 as SGHRS and CDR2 as YFSETQ. The CDR3 has 21 residues. Trimming took 4 bases from V and 0 from J; bases not matched to a gene: 17.

V gene TRBV7-6 combines with J gene TRBJ1-1; D might be TRBD1 (5 bases). Trimming shortened V by 2 bases and J by 8 bases, and 15 bases separated the two germline ends. Germline CDR1 SGHVS, CDR2 FNYEAQ. The CDR3 runs to 14 residues. Here the CDR3 reads CASSLQTGRGEAFF. In DNA form, the CDR3 reads TGTGCCAGCAGCTTACAGACGGGGCGGGGGGAAGCTTTCTTT.

This chain connects TRBV7-2 to TRBJ2-3; maybe TRBD2 (6 bases). Trimming took 4 bases from V and 1 from J, leaving 24 bases between them. Germline V gene lookup returns CDR1 SGHTA and CDR2 FQGNSA. This CDR3 comprises 19 residues. The chain's CDR3 is CASSSYPRGSLPGTDTQYF. The CDR3 region has the DNA TGTGCCAGCAGCTCTTACCCACGGGGGTCCCTACCGGGCACAGATACGCAGTATTTT.

The chain joins TRBV14 to TRBJ2-5; 7 bases map to TRBD2. The CDR3 has 15 amino acids. V shed 1 base, J shed 3 bases, and the junction held 5 bases outside the gene matches. The germline V gene encodes CDR1 SGHDN and CDR2 FVKESK. In DNA form, the CDR3 reads TGTGCCAGCAGCCAAGTCCTAGCGGCGGAAGAGACCCAGTACTTC. This encodes CASSQVLAAEETQYF.

The V gene is TRBV5-1, the J gene TRBJ1-2, with D maybe TRBD1 (5 bases). The CDR3 length is 15 residues. V was clipped by 1 base and J by 3 bases, with 13 bases between them. Germline lookup yields CDR1 SGHRS and CDR2 YFSETQ. The CDR3 bases are TGCGCCAGCAGCTTGATGGACAAAGATTACTATGGCTACACCTTC. It encodes CASSLMDKDYYGYTF.

The chain uses TRBV7-2 and TRBJ2-7; 8 bases align to TRBD2. The CDR3 is 15 residues long. Germline trimming cut 1 base from V and 1 base from J; bases unmatched to any gene: 3. The germline gives CDR1 SGHTA, CDR2 FQGNSA. CDR3 sequence reads: CASSLVRGGSYEQYF. Here the CDR3 DNA reads TGTGCCAGCAGCTTAGTCCGGGGGGGTTCCTACGAGCAGTACTTC.

This chain uses TRBV2 with TRBJ1-5, with D perhaps matching TRBD1 (6 bases). In germline, CDR1 is SNHLY, CDR2 FYNNEI. V was trimmed by 6 bases and J by 1 base, leaving 10 bases between them. This CDR3 has 14 residues. Written as DNA, the CDR3 is TGTGCCAGCAGGAGCGGGACAAGCAATCAGCCCCAGCATTTT. The encoded protein is CASRSGTSNQPQHF. The variable domain in full, with the rest retrieved from reference TRBV2 and TRBJ1-5, is EPEVTQTPSHQVTQMGQEVILRCVPISNHLYFYWYRQILGQKVEFLVSFYNNEISEKSEIFDDQFSVERPDGSNFTLKIRSTKLEDSAMYFCASRSGTSNQPQHFGDGTRLSIL.

The chain recombines TRBV5-4 with TRBJ2-1; 11 nucleotides line up with TRBD2. This CDR3 region has 16 residues. Per the germline V gene, CDR1 is SGHNT and CDR2 is YYREEE (reference sequence). The trim removed 6 bases at V and 2 bases at J, leaving 7 bases unmatched. CDR3 nucleotides: TGTGCCAGCAACCCCGATAGCGGGGGGGCCTACAATGAGCAGTTCTTC. It encodes CASNPDSGGAYNEQFF.

The gene calls are TRBV6-4 and TRBJ2-7, with D possibly being TRBD1 (5 bases). Trimming took 7 bases from V and 3 from J, leaving 19 bases between them. The CDR3 covers 15 residues. Germline-derived CDR1 and CDR2 are MRHNA and SNTAGT. The CDR3: CASKGVYRWDYEQYF. DNA of the CDR3: TGTGCCAGCAAAGGGGTGTACAGGTGGGACTACGAGCAGTACTTC.

V is TRBV2 and J is TRBJ2-1; 14 positions agree with TRBD2. This CDR3 contains 16 residues. Germline-derived CDR1 and CDR2 are SNHLY and FYNNEI. V lost 7 bases to trimming and J lost 10 bases; unmatched junction nucleotides: 12. The CDR3 coding sequence is TGTGCCAGCACTACGTCCGGACTAGCGGGGGGTAGGGAGCAGTTCTTC. Residues: CASTTSGLAGGREQFF.